One and the same sample provided the 25 T cell receptor beta chains below, sequenced in a study of T cell changes during pregnancy in multiple sclerosis. Here immunoSEQ multiplex PCR was the method, and the copy in TCRdb shows in-frame clones only, minus some. The data hold 100,000 or so clones, with 85% to 95% observed a single time. The sequences come from peripheral blood, collected after pregnancy. The receptors were gathered from a female donor with multiple sclerosis, enrolled in a pregnancy study.

The chain joins TRBV6-1 to TRBJ1-5; 9 bases match TRBD1. Germline CDR1 and CDR2: MNHNS and SASEGT. This CDR3 spans 19 amino acids. Unmatched junction bases numbered 13, after V lost 4 bases and J lost 0 bases. CDR3 sequence: CASSAPGQGGVSSNQPQHF. CDR3 nucleotide sequence: TGTGCCAGCAGTGCACCGGGACAGGGTGGCGTTTCTAGCAATCAGCCCCAGCATTTT.

The chain recombines TRBV5-1 with TRBJ2-1, with D perhaps matching TRBD2 (6 bases). This CDR3 is 15 amino acids long. Germline lookup yields CDR1 SGHRS and CDR2 YFSETQ. The ends were cut back, 0 bases at V and 3 bases at J, with 10 bases in the middle. For the CDR3, the DNA is TGCGCCAGCAGCTTGGAGGAGGGCCGCTACAATGAGCAGTTCTTC. Its protein is CASSLEEGRYNEQFF.

V gene TRBV25-1 combines with J gene TRBJ1-5; maybe TRBD1 (5 bases). V lost 3 bases to trimming and J lost 7 bases, with 13 bases between them. This CDR3 has 14 residues. Germline-derived CDR1 and CDR2 are MGHDK and SYGVNS. CDR3 in amino acids: CASSDGGGKQPQHF. For the CDR3, the DNA is TGTGCCAGCAGTGATGGGGGGGGGAAACAGCCCCAGCATTTT.

V and J are TRBV4-2 and TRBJ2-7; D unresolved. The V end was cut by 4 bases, the J end by 1 base, with 5 bases between. The CDR3 is made up of 12 amino acids. Per the germline V gene, CDR1 is LGHNA and CDR2 is YNFKEQ. This CDR3 reads CASSRESYEQYF. As DNA, the CDR3 is TGTGCCAGCAGCCGCGAATCCTACGAGCAGTACTTC.

The CDR3 spells CASSEHRDYYGYTF. Written as DNA, the CDR3 is TGTGCCAGCAGTGAACACAGGGATTACTATGGCTACACCTTC. The J gene is TRBJ1-2, the V gene TRBV28; D is possibly TRBD1 (6 bases). There are 14 residues in the CDR3. Germline CDR1 is MDHEN and CDR2 is SYDVKM. Between the trimmed V and J ends, which lost 5 bases and 3 bases, there was a span of 13 bases.

This clone appeared a single time. This chain connects TRBV29-1 to TRBJ2-7; the D gene is possibly TRBD2 (5 bases). The CDR3 totals 13 residues. Trimming left V 3 bases short and J 2 bases short, with 11 bases between. The germline CDR1 and CDR2 sequences are SQVTM and ANQGSEA. CDR3 loop: CSVEQEVPYEQYF. CDR3 in DNA: TGCAGCGTTGAGCAGGAGGTCCCCTACGAGCAGTACTTC.

The chain recombines TRBV28 with TRBJ1-1; maybe TRBD1 (5 bases). Trimming took off 7 bases at V and 1 base at J, with 16 bases between the two ends. In germline, CDR1 is MDHEN, CDR2 SYDVKM. This CDR3 is 15 amino acids long. CDR3 sequence (DNA): TGTGCCAGCACCGGAGGGATACAGGAGAACACTGAAGCTTTCTTT. As protein: CASTGGIQENTEAFF.

The V gene is TRBV13, the J gene TRBJ2-3, with a possible D match to TRBD2 (5 bases). The CDR3 totals 14 residues. The V end lost 3 bases, the J end lost 2 bases, and 9 bases lay between the germline ends. Germline-derived CDR1 and CDR2 are PRHDT and FYEKMQ (reference sequence). CDR3 sequence reads: CASSFQRITDTQYF. The CDR3 nucleotides read TGTGCCAGCAGCTTCCAGCGGATCACAGATACGCAGTATTTT.

The chain recombines TRBV15 with TRBJ2-1, with 11 nucleotides matching TRBD2. CDR3 size: 16 residues. Trimming at V came to 3 bases and at J to 8 bases, leaving 9 bases not matched to a gene. Per the germline V gene, CDR1 is LNHNV and CDR2 is YYDKDF (reference sequence). The CDR3 DNA reads TGTGCCACCAGCAGTAGCGGGAGGGCTCCCCCCCATGAGCAGTTCTTC. Protein product: CATSSSGRAPPHEQFF.

The V and J genes are TRBV18 and TRBJ2-2; D unclear. V lost 0 bases and J 6 bases, leaving 5 bases between the germline ends. Germline assignment: CDR1 KGHSH and CDR2 LQKENI. The CDR3 contains 13 residues. The CDR3 nucleotides are TGTGCCAGCTCACCACCTTTCTCCGGGGAGCTGTTTTTT. Its translation: CASSPPFSGELFF.

The V and J genes are TRBV5-1 and TRBJ2-1; TRBD2 matches at 16 bases. The germline V gene encodes CDR1 SGHRS and CDR2 YFSETQ. After removal of 4 bases from V and 8 bases from J, the junction contained 3 bases not matched to a gene. CDR3 length: 15 residues. The CDR3: CASSQGTSGGDEQFF. The CDR3 nucleotides read TGCGCCAGCAGCCAAGGGACTAGCGGGGGGGATGAGCAGTTCTTC. The complete variable domain, with remaining parts taken from reference TRBV5-1 and TRBJ2-1, reads KAGVTQTPRYLIKTRGQQVTLSCSPISGHRSVSWYQQTPGQGLQFLFEYFSETQRNKGNFPGRFSGRQFSNSRSEMNVSTLELGDSALYLCASSQGTSGGDEQFFGPGTRLTVL.

This chain links TRBV2 with TRBJ1-5; D gene uncertain. V lost 2 bases to trimming and J lost 6 bases, with 5 bases between them. Germline CDR1 is SNHLY and CDR2 is FYNNEI. The CDR3 covers 12 residues. The CDR3 nucleotides are TGTGCCAGCAGTGAATACGGTCAGCCCCAGCATTTT. Residues: CASSEYGQPQHF.

The V call is TRBV18, the J call TRBJ1-1; the match to TRBD1 covers 7 bases. The ends lost 4 bases at V and 4 bases at J; junction bases unmatched: 12. This CDR3 is 16 amino acids long. Germline lookup yields CDR1 KGHSH and CDR2 LQKENI. The CDR3 spells CASSLSSTGRITEAFF. The CDR3 DNA reads TGTGCCAGCTCACTTTCTTCGACAGGGCGGATCACTGAAGCTTTCTTT.

The J gene is TRBJ2-5, the V gene TRBV15, with TRBD2 matching over 7 bases. The V segment lost 0 bases and the J segment 5 bases; nucleotides outside the gene matches: 6. The CDR3 has 15 amino acids. Germline-derived CDR1 and CDR2 are LNHNV and YYDKDF (reference sequence). The CDR3 sequence is CATSRDRLAGETQYF. For the CDR3, the DNA is TGTGCCACCAGCAGAGATCGACTAGCAGGGGAGACCCAGTACTTC.

This clone was observed once. CDR3 protein: CASSLRQGAREQYF. Written as DNA, the CDR3 is TGTGCCAGCAGTTTAAGGCAGGGGGCCCGGGAGCAGTACTTC. The rearrangement links TRBV27 to TRBJ2-7, with 8 bases lining up with TRBD1. Germline V gene lookup returns CDR1 MNHEY and CDR2 SMNVEV (reference sequence). The CDR3 extends over 14 amino acids. V trimming: 2 bases; J trimming: 7 bases; junction bases outside the gene matches: 7.

The chain employs TRBV5-1 and TRBJ1-1, with a weak D call TRBD1 (5 bases). Germline V CDR1 and CDR2: SGHRS, YFSETQ. Trimming cost V 0 bases and J 2 bases, with 11 bases left between them. This CDR3 has 15 amino acids. The CDR3 sequence: CASSLVWGDNTEAFF. CDR3 nucleotide sequence: TGCGCCAGCAGCTTGGTCTGGGGGGATAACACTGAAGCTTTCTTT.

The chain joins TRBV19 to TRBJ1-5; 9 bases agree with TRBD1. The CDR3 has 13 residues. In germline, CDR1 is LNHDA, CDR2 SQIVND (reference sequence). V trimming: 8 bases; J trimming: 3 bases; junction bases outside the gene matches: 2. CDR3 residues: CASGTGSNQPQHF. The CDR3 nucleotides are TGTGCCAGTGGGACAGGGTCCAATCAGCCCCAGCATTTT.

This chain joins TRBV7-9 and TRBJ2-2, with D uncertain. The germline V gene encodes CDR1 SEHNR and CDR2 FQNEAQ (reference sequence). The V end was cut by 2 bases, the J end by 2 bases, with 12 bases between. This CDR3 spans 16 amino acids. The CDR3 DNA sequence: TGTGCCAGCAGCTTAAGAGGCGAACTTAACACCGGGGAGCTGTTTTTT. Translation gives CASSLRGELNTGELFF.

This clone was detected only a few times. V gene TRBV6-4 combines with J gene TRBJ1-1; 11 bases agree with TRBD1. V trimming: 2 bases; J trimming: 4 bases; junction bases outside the gene matches: 0. The length of the CDR3 is 14 residues. The germline V gene has CDR1 MRHNA and CDR2 SNTAGT. In DNA, the CDR3 is TGTGCCAGCAGTGACGGGACAGGGGGCACTGAAGCTTTCTTT. It is translated as CASSDGTGGTEAFF.

The rearrangement uses TRBV6-5 and TRBJ1-1; no reliable D call. V was clipped by 5 bases and J by 1 base, with 11 bases between them. The germline V gene encodes CDR1 MNHEY and CDR2 SVGAGI. The CDR3 extends over 14 amino acids. Written as DNA, the CDR3 is TGTGCCAGCAGTAGGAGCCTCCCGAACACTGAAGCTTTCTTT. It translates to CASSRSLPNTEAFF.

To note about this clone: A junction boundary mismatches the germline segment, possibly from a read error. The chain is built from TRBV5-1 and TRBJ1-2; a weak D match, TRBD1 (5 bases). CDR1 is SGHRS, CDR2 YFSETQ, per germline. The CDR3 sequence is 13 residues long. The chain's CDR3 is CASTLGQRDGYTF. CDR3 bases: TGCGCCAGCACCTTGGGGCAGAGGGATGGCTACACCTTC.

This sequence joins TRBV6-4 and TRBJ2-1, with 12 bases lining up with TRBD2. The germline V gene has CDR1 MRHNA and CDR2 SNTAGT. This CDR3 is built from 16 residues. V gave up 5 bases and J gave up 7 bases; unmatched junction bases: 9. CDR3 sequence reads: CASSYAGLAGLNEQFF. CDR3 bases: TGTGCCAGCAGTTACGCCGGACTAGCGGGGTTGAATGAGCAGTTCTTC.

This clone has only one observation. This chain joins TRBV4-1 and TRBJ1-1; weak D call: TRBD1 (6 bases). This CDR3 contains 16 residues. Trimming stripped 6 bases from V and 0 bases from J, with 17 bases between. Germline CDR1 and CDR2: MGHRA and YSYEKL. DNA for the CDR3: TGCGCCAGCAGGGAACAGGGAGGGGGGATGAACACTGAAGCTTTCTTT. Amino acid sequence: CASREQGGGMNTEAFF.

The chain combines TRBV19 with TRBJ1-5, with 10 nucleotides matching TRBD1. The CDR3 totals 15 residues. The germline V gene has CDR1 LNHDA and CDR2 SQIVND (reference sequence). The ends lost 3 bases at V and 6 bases at J; junction bases unmatched: 5. The CDR3 DNA is TGTGCCAGTAGTATGACAGGGGGCTGGGGTCAGCCCCAGCATTTT. This sequence encodes CASSMTGGWGQPQHF.

The chain combines TRBV6-1 with TRBJ1-2, with TRBD1 matching 10 bases. The J segment lost 4 bases and the V segment lost 4 bases, leaving 3 bases of the junction unmatched. Germline CDR1 is MNHNS and CDR2 is SASEGT. CDR3 length equals 14 residues. CDR3 DNA sequence: TGTGCCAGCAGTGGACAGGGGGCCGCCTATGGCTACACCTTC. It encodes CASSGQGAAYGYTF.